Described below is a single T cell receptor beta chain sequence and its context. Combining a sample-barcoded 5' primer with a J-beta primer mix, a second PCR ran for roughly 7 to 11 cycles. In TCRdb, the 5' RACE reads were re-called with MiXCR into one record per CDR3 protein. The sample lists hundreds of thousands of distinct CDR3 sequences, about 30% occurring once. These data belong to a study of blood T cells in healthy people across ages. CDR1 is LNHDA and CDR2 is SQIVND in the germline V gene (reference sequence). The CDR3 runs 15 residues. V lost 5 bases and J lost 3, with 16 bases in between. The J gene is TRBJ1-2, the V gene TRBV19; D not resolved. Sequencing was carried out using blood. The source of this sequence is an elderly woman in good health. This chain's CDR3 is CASSFAGVNDYGYTF. The DNA for the CDR3 is TGTGCCAGTAGTTTCGCCGGGGTTAATGACTATGGCTACACCTTC. The full variable domain, completed using reference TRBV19 and TRBJ1-2, is DGGITQSPKYLFRKEGQNVTLSCEQNLNHDAMYWYRQDPGQGLRLIYYSQIVNDFQKGDIAEGYSVSREKKESFPLTVTSAQKNPTAFYLCASSFAGVNDYGYTFGSGTRLTVV.